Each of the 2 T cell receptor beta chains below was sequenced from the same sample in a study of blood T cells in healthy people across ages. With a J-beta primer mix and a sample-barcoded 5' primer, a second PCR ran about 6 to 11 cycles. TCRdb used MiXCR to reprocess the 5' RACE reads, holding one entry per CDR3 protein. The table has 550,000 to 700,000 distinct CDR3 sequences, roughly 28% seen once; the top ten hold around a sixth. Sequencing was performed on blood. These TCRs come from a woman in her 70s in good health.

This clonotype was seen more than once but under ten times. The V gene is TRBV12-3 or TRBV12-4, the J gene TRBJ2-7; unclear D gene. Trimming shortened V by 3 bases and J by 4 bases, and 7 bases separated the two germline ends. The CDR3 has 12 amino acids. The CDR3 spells CASSFGQYEQYF. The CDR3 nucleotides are TGTGCCAGCAGTTTCGGGCAATACGAGCAGTACTTC.

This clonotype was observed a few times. CDR3 amino acids: CASGTSGANVLTF. CDR3 bases: TGTGCCAGTGGTACCTCTGGGGCCAACGTCCTGACTTTC. The chain couples TRBV2 to TRBJ2-6; D call uncertain. Germline CDR1 SNHLY, CDR2 FYNNEI. Trimming stripped 9 bases from V and 0 bases from J, with 6 bases between. The CDR3 length is 13 residues.